The T cell receptor beta chain under discussion was sequenced for a study of T and B cells in COVID-19 patients. Study-level points and caveats: Sorted SARS-CoV-2-responsive or tetramer+ T cells and CD4+, regulatory and CD8+ subsets were not yet sequenced.

Worth noting for this clonotype: The antigen is not known.

Germline V gene lookup returns CDR1 DFQATT and CDR2 SNEGSKA (reference sequence). The CDR3 totals 14 residues. V lost 4 bases, J lost 4 bases, and 2 bases stayed unmatched. Multiplex PCR with BIOMED2 TRB-A/B primer pools amplified TRB rearrangements. From the multiplex PCR reads, TCRdb called clonotypes with MiXCR, one entry per CDR3 protein. The data hold some 13,000 distinct CDR3 sequences, with over 25% observed a single time. Blood genomic DNA input for TRB amplification was about 250-500 ng. Sequencing was carried out using blood. The clonotype was recovered from a human donor who had recovered from COVID-19. The chain uses TRBV20-1 and TRBJ2-1; 12 positions agree with TRBD2. CDR3 in DNA: TGCAGTGCTAAGACTAGCGGGAGTTACAATGAGCAGTTCTTC. This gives the protein CSAKTSGSYNEQFF.